This note documents a single TCR beta chain sequence. J was trimmed by 10 bases and V by 10 bases; bases with no gene match: 10. Looked up from germline, CDR1 is WSHSY and CDR2 is SAAADI. The CDR3 runs to 13 residues. Autoimmune disease history or systemic immunosuppression meant exclusion. This sample was included in a study of OX40 agonist ivuxolimab in advanced cancers. Some clones are missing from TCRdb's copy, which holds only in-frame ones; the method was immunoSEQ multiplex PCR. The table shows under 40,000 clones, with around nine tenths occurring only once. Material: CD4+ or CD8+ T cells sorted from blood, obtained in a trial of the OX40 agonist ivuxolimab. The chain couples TRBV10-2 to TRBJ1-6, with 7 bases aligning to TRBD1. The receptor was isolated from an adult with an advanced solid tumor such as melanoma, head and neck, liver or kidney cancer. The CDR3 loop is CATSTGLRSPLHF. CDR3 nucleotide sequence: TGCGCCACCTCGACAGGGCTTAGATCACCCCTCCACTTT.